These 24 T cell receptor beta chains were sequenced from one sample in a study of cytomegalovirus exposure and HLA in healthy donors. 60 Vbeta and 13 Jbeta primers were used in PCR. TCRdb's copy holds only in-frame clones and misses some; the assay was immunoSEQ multiplex PCR. The sample lists about 69,000 clones, about 70% seen once, with 3% to 4% in the top ten. The sequencing input was PBMCs. The source of these receptors is a man in his late teens or twenties in good health and CMV-seronegative.

The V call is TRBV7-2, the J call TRBJ1-6; 7 positions match TRBD1. The CDR3 spans 17 residues. J lost 10 bases, V lost 1 base, and 13 bases had no gene match. Germline loops: CDR1 SGHTA, CDR2 FQGNSA. CDR3 DNA: TGTGCCAGCAGCTTAGATAGGGGGACAGAGGTGGAGTCACCCCTCCACTTT. Encoded protein: CASSLDRGTEVESPLHF.

Of note for this clone: The limits of the CDR3 on the DNA are not certain, so only TCRdb's listed CDR3 is given. The V gene is TRBV11-1, the J gene TRBJ2-5; TRBD2 was called by the table and not checked on the DNA. Inclusive of both ends, the CDR3 amounts to 15 amino acids. Looked up from germline, CDR1 is SGHAT and CDR2 is FQDESV (reference sequence). The CDR3 protein is CASSPVLGVQETQYF.

The chain couples TRBV5-1 to TRBJ2-5; 9 positions match TRBD1. With 8 bases clipped from V and 6 bases from J, the junction kept 8 bases outside the gene matches. Germline V gene data show CDR1 as SGHRS and CDR2 as YFSETQ. The CDR3 totals 13 residues. Here the CDR3 reads CASQDRGWQTQYF. Written as DNA, the CDR3 is TGCGCCAGTCAGGACAGGGGATGGCAGACCCAGTACTTC.

This clone was counted only a few times. The chain is built from TRBV9 and TRBJ2-7; TRBD2 agrees at 9 bases. This CDR3 comprises 15 residues. The trim removed 4 bases at V and 3 bases at J, leaving 8 bases unmatched. Looked up from germline, CDR1 is SGDLS and CDR2 is YYNGEE. The CDR3 is CASSPRASGDYEQYV. In nucleotides, the CDR3 is TGTGCCAGCAGCCCCCGGGCTAGCGGGGACTACGAGCAGTACGTC.

This chain joins TRBV11-1 and TRBJ2-5, with D perhaps TRBD2 (5 bases). V lost 6 bases and J 5 bases, leaving 13 bases between the germline ends. Germline lookup yields CDR1 SGHAT and CDR2 FQDESV (reference sequence). The CDR3 is 13 residues long. For the CDR3, the DNA is TGTGCCAGCAGAGCGGACGTGAAGGAGACCCAGTACTTC. Translated, it gives CASRADVKETQYF.

The rearrangement links TRBV5-1 to TRBJ1-6; D is uncertain. There are 15 residues in the CDR3. Trimming pared 4 bases from V and 10 bases from J, leaving 18 bases between. Germline V gene lookup returns CDR1 SGHRS and CDR2 YFSETQ. The CDR3 sequence is CASSRGLSEESPLHF. DNA for the CDR3: TGCGCCAGCAGCCGCGGGCTATCCGAGGAGTCACCCCTCCACTTT.

The genes are TRBV6-5 and TRBJ2-5; maybe TRBD1 (6 bases). The germline V gene encodes CDR1 MNHEY and CDR2 SVGAGI. The CDR3 runs 14 residues. Trimming shortened V by 8 bases and J by 4 bases, and 17 bases separated the two germline ends. Written as DNA, the CDR3 is TGTGCCAGCCGCCGGGACCTAGGGGGAGAGACCCAGTACTTC. Translated, it gives CASRRDLGGETQYF.

The genes are TRBV20-1 and TRBJ1-2, with TRBD1 identical over 7 bases. Germline values: CDR1 DFQATT, CDR2 SNEGSKA (reference sequence). This CDR3 region has 11 residues. The CDR3 spells CSPGQLYGYTF. The CDR3 DNA reads as TGCAGCCCGGGACAGCTTTATGGCTACACCTTC.

V is TRBV9 and J is TRBJ2-6; a possible D gene is TRBD1 (5 bases). Germline CDR1 reads SGDLS; CDR2 reads YYNGEE. CDR3 length: 18 amino acids. V lost 2 bases and J 0 bases, leaving 15 bases between the germline ends. The CDR3 here is CASSVSGLLSSGANVLTF. CDR3 coding DNA: TGTGCCAGCAGCGTTTCAGGGCTTCTTTCCTCTGGGGCCAACGTCCTGACTTTC.

The genes are TRBV7-9 and TRBJ1-1, with TRBD1 as a possible D gene (6 bases). Germline CDR1 and CDR2: SEHNR and FQNEAQ (reference sequence). The CDR3 is 15 amino acids. The V and J ends lost 5 bases and 4 bases respectively, with 17 bases between them. The CDR3 sequence is CASSPRQDPGTEAFF. DNA for the CDR3: TGTGCCAGCAGCCCTAGACAGGACCCGGGCACTGAAGCTTTCTTT. The full variable domain, its missing parts supplied by reference TRBV7-9 and TRBJ1-1, is DTGVSQNPRHKITKRGQNVTFRCDPISEHNRLYWYRQTLGQGPEFLTYFQNEAQLEKSRLLSDRFSAERPKGSFSTLEIQRTEQGDSAMYLCASSPRQDPGTEAFFGQGTRLTVV.

The rearrangement joins TRBV5-1 to TRBJ1-6; tentatively, D is TRBD1 (5 bases). This CDR3 contains 15 residues. The V gene's germline CDR1 is SGHRS and CDR2 YFSETQ. The V end was cut by 4 bases, the J end by 3 bases, with 11 bases between. As DNA, the CDR3 is TGCGCCAGCAGCCCCGGGGGTAACTATAATTCACCCCTCCACTTT. Amino acid sequence: CASSPGGNYNSPLHF.

This sequence joins TRBV2 and TRBJ2-1; 12 nucleotides align to TRBD2. Germline V gives CDR1 SNHLY, CDR2 FYNNEI. V gave up 6 bases and J gave up 8 bases; unmatched junction bases: 8. CDR3 length: 15 residues. CDR3 coding DNA: TGTGCCAGCAGATACGGACTAGCGGGGTCGGATGAGCAGTTCTTC. Its translation: CASRYGLAGSDEQFF. The full variable domain, rest sourced from reference TRBV2 and TRBJ2-1, is EPEVTQTPSHQVTQMGQEVILRCVPISNHLYFYWYRQILGQKVEFLVSFYNNEISEKSEIFDDQFSVERPDGSNFTLKIRSTKLEDSAMYFCASRYGLAGSDEQFFGPGTRLTVL.

The sample holds a few counts of this clone. The genes are TRBV25-1 and TRBJ1-3; 8 bases map to TRBD1. V lost 1 base to trimming and J lost 3 bases; unmatched junction nucleotides: 2. Germline V CDR1 and CDR2: MGHDK, SYGVNS. This CDR3 has 15 residues. CDR3 nucleotide sequence: TGTGCCAGCAGTGAATTGGGACAGGTTGGAAACACCATATATTTT. Translation gives CASSELGQVGNTIYF. The full variable domain, with the rest looked up from reference TRBV25-1 and TRBJ1-3, is EADIYQTPRYLVIGTGKKITLECSQTMGHDKMYWYQQDPGMELHLIHYSYGVNSTEKGDLSSESTVSRIRTEHFPLTLESARPSHTSQYLCASSELGQVGNTIYFGEGSWLTVV.

CDR3 loop: CATEDGRRDQPQHF. The CDR3 coding sequence is TGTGCCACGGAGGATGGGCGGAGGGATCAGCCCCAGCATTTT. The gene calls are TRBV19 and TRBJ1-5, with D uncertain. Trimming removed 10 bases at V and 5 bases at J, with 18 bases between. The CDR3 sequence is 14 residues long. The germline V gene encodes CDR1 LNHDA and CDR2 SQIVND (reference sequence).

J is TRBJ1-4 and V is TRBV7-6, with unresolved D. CDR3 size: 13 residues. Trimming left V 4 bases short and J 8 bases short, with 11 bases between. Germline CDR1 SGHVS, CDR2 FNYEAQ. The CDR3 sequence is CASSSKPGEKLFF. The CDR3 DNA follows: TGTGCCAGCAGCTCTAAACCGGGGGAAAAACTGTTTTTT.

This rearrangement joins TRBV30 to TRBJ2-1; 9 bases are shared with TRBD1. V gave up 5 bases and J gave up 0 bases; unmatched junction bases: 5. Germline V gene lookup returns CDR1 GTSNPN and CDR2 SVGIG (reference sequence). This CDR3 has 15 amino acids. CDR3: CAWSLDRGSYNEQFF. The CDR3 bases are TGTGCCTGGTCCCTGGACAGGGGCTCCTACAATGAGCAGTTCTTC. Full variable domain (missing parts from reference TRBV30 and TRBJ2-1): SQTIHQWPATLVQPVGSPLSLECTVEGTSNPNLYWYRQAAGRGLQLLFYSVGIGQISSEVPQNLSASRPQDRQFILSSKKLLLSDSGFYLCAWSLDRGSYNEQFFGPGTRLTVL.

A few counts support this clone. The chain uses TRBV11-3 and TRBJ1-2; 9 nucleotides align to TRBD1. The J segment lost 3 bases and the V segment lost 7 bases, leaving 6 bases of the junction unmatched. Germline CDR1 and CDR2: SGHNT and YENEEA. This CDR3 is 14 amino acids long. The CDR3 is CASITGGGDYGYTF. In DNA form, the CDR3 reads TGTGCCAGCATTACAGGGGGCGGTGACTATGGCTACACCTTC.

The chain links TRBV4-1 to TRBJ2-3, with 10 bases matching TRBD2. There are 15 residues in the CDR3. Losses at the gene ends were 1 base for V and 5 bases for J; bases not matched to a gene: 3. CDR1 is MGHRA, CDR2 YSYEKL, per germline. CDR3 bases: TGCGCCAGCAGCCAAGCGGGACTAGCGTTAGATACGCAGTATTTT. The encoded protein is CASSQAGLALDTQYF.

Here the CDR3 reads CASSFQPGVDTGELFF. The DNA of the CDR3 is TGTGCCAGCAGCTTCCAACCGGGGGTGGACACCGGGGAGCTGTTTTTT. The genes are TRBV7-2 and TRBJ2-2; D might be TRBD2 (6 bases). Per the germline V gene, CDR1 is SGHTA and CDR2 is FQGNSA. Trimming pared 3 bases from V and 3 bases from J, leaving 14 bases between. The length of the CDR3 is 16 residues.

V gene TRBV28 combines with J gene TRBJ1-2; 11 bases fit TRBD1. Trimming cost V 3 bases and J 8 bases; bases outside gene matches: 2. CDR1 and CDR2 from the germline V gene are MDHEN and SYDVKM. The CDR3 length is 13 residues. Written as DNA, the CDR3 is TGTGCCAGCAGTTTTGGACAGGGGGCCGGCTACACCTTC. It translates to CASSFGQGAGYTF.

The chain carries TRBV11-2 and TRBJ2-5; the D gene is possibly TRBD1 (5 bases). Germline CDR1 and CDR2: SGHAT and FQNNGV. V was shortened by 2 bases and J by 4 bases, with 8 bases between the two germline ends. This CDR3 comprises 13 residues. DNA of the CDR3: TGTGCCAGCAGCTTAAGGGGCCGAGAGACCCAGTACTTC. Translating gives CASSLRGRETQYF.

J is TRBJ2-2 and V is TRBV7-9; D might be TRBD1 (6 bases). Germline V gives CDR1 SEHNR, CDR2 FQNEAQ (reference sequence). V lost 5 bases and J lost 5, with 15 bases in between. There are 15 residues in the CDR3. In DNA, the CDR3 is TGTGCCAGCAGCGCACCATCAGGGGCAACCGGGGAGCTGTTTTTT. Amino acid sequence: CASSAPSGATGELFF.

The genes are TRBV7-9 and TRBJ2-2; D is possibly TRBD2 (6 bases). The CDR3 sequence is 16 residues long. Trimming removed 1 base from V and 2 bases from J, with 11 bases in between. The germline gives CDR1 SEHNR, CDR2 FQNEAQ (reference sequence). The CDR3 sequence is CASSLGAGTNTGELFF. The CDR3 DNA sequence: TGTGCCAGCAGCTTAGGGGCGGGGACTAACACCGGGGAGCTGTTTTTT. The full variable domain, with the rest looked up from reference TRBV7-9 and TRBJ2-2, is DTGVSQNPRHKITKRGQNVTFRCDPISEHNRLYWYRQTLGQGPEFLTYFQNEAQLEKSRLLSDRFSAERPKGSFSTLEIQRTEQGDSAMYLCASSLGAGTNTGELFFGEGSRLTVL.

The gene calls are TRBV5-6 and TRBJ1-6, with a tentative D call TRBD1 (6 bases). CDR3 length equals 15 residues. Deletions cut 0 bases from V and 4 bases from J, with 8 bases between. Per the germline V gene, CDR1 is SGHDT and CDR2 is YYEEEE. The CDR3 DNA reads as TGTGCCAGCAGCTTGGGACAGGTATATAATTCACCCCTCCACTTT. This gives the protein CASSLGQVYNSPLHF.